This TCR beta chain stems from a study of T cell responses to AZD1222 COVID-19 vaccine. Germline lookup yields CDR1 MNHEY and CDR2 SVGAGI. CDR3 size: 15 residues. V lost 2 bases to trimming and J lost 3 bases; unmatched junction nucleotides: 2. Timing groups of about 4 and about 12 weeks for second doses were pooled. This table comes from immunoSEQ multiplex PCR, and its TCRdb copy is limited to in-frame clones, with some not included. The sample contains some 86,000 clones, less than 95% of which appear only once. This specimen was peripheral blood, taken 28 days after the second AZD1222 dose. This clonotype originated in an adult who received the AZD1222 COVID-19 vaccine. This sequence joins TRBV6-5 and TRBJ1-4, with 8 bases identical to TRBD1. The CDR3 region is CASSYGDRSNEKLFF. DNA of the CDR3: TGTGCCAGCAGTTACGGGGACAGGTCTAATGAAAAACTGTTTTTT.